This T cell receptor (beta chain) emerged from a study of CD8 T cells in ankylosing spondylitis. General observations from the study: What seemed typical of ankylosing spondylitis blood was a TCR beta motif built from several highly homologous variants.

TCRdb recomputed calls from the 5' RACE reads with MiXCR, one row per CDR3 protein. Of about 750,000 distinct CDR3 sequences in the sample, 15% to 20% are singletons; the top ten hold under 20%. Germline V gene lookup returns CDR1 SGHTA and CDR2 FQGTGA. This CDR3 has 12 residues. Trimming removed 8 bases at V and 8 bases at J, with 15 bases between. Points on this clonotype: The antigen is not known.

Sequencing was carried out using blood, either unsorted or a sorted T cell fraction (not recorded which). The source is a male donor with ankylosing spondylitis. V gene TRBV7-3 combines with J gene TRBJ1-1; TRBD1 is a possible D gene (5 bases). The CDR3 region has the DNA TGTGCCAGCGGCAACCCTCGGGGGGAAGCTTTCTTT. It encodes CASGNPRGEAFF.